The present T cell receptor (beta chain) was sequenced within a study of early T cells in non-severe SARS-CoV-2 infection. The overall study: Sequencing used unsorted whole-blood bulk RNA, so chains lack pairing.

The germline V gene encodes CDR1 DFQATT and CDR2 SNEGSKA (reference sequence). CDR3 length: 10 amino acids. Trimming removed 2 bases at V and 6 bases at J, with 4 bases between. This clonotype has just a few counts. Unique molecular identifier tags were affixed to discrete cDNA molecules. TCRdb reanalysed the 5' RACE reads using MiXCR and keeps one entry per CDR3 protein. The profile shows fewer than 65,000 distinct CDR3 sequences, roughly a tenth of them singletons. The rearrangement links TRBV20-1 to TRBJ1-1, with unresolved D. The sequencing sample was made of whole blood. This sequence originates from an adult who was a healthcare worker with PCR-confirmed SARS-CoV-2 infection or an uninfected control (not recorded which). The CDR3 bases are TGCAGTGCTAGAAGGTCTGAAGCTTTCTTT. Translating it yields CSARRSEAFF.